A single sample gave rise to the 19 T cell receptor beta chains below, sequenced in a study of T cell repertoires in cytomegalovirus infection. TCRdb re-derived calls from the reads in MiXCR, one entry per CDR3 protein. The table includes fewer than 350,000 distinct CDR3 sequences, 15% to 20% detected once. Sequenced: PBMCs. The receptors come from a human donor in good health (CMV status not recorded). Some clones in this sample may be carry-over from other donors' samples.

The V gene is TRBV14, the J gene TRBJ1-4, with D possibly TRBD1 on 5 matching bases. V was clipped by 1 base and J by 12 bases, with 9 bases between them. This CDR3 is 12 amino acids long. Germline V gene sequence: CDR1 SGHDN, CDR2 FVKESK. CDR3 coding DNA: TGTGCCAGCAGCCAAGTATCGACAGAACTGTTTTTT. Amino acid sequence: CASSQVSTELFF. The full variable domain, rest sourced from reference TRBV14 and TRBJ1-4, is EAGVTQFPSHSVIEKGQTVTLRCDPISGHDNLYWYRRVMGKEIKFLLHFVKESKQDESGMPNNRFLAERTGGTYSTLKVQPAELEDSGVYFCASSQVSTELFFGSGTQLSVL.

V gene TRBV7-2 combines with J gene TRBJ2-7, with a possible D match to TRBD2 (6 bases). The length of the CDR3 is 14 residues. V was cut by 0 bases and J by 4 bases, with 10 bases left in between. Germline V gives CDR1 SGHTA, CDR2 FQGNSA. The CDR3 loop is CASSLAGSFYEQYF. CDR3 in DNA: TGTGCCAGCAGCTTAGCCGGGAGTTTTTACGAGCAGTACTTC.

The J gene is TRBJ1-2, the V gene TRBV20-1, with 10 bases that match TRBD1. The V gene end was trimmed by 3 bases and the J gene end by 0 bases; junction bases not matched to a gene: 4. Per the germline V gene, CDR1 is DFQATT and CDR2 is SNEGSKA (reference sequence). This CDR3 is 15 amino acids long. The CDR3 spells CSASDRGRANYGYTF. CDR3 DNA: TGCAGTGCTAGCGACAGGGGGCGCGCTAACTATGGCTACACCTTC.

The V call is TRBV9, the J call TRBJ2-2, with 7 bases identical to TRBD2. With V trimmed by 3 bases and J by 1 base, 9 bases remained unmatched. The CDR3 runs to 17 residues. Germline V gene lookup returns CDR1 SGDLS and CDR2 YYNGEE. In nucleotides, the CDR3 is TGTGCCAGCAGCGGCTCTTCACGCGGGGGGAACACCGGGGAGCTGTTTTTT. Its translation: CASSGSSRGGNTGELFF.

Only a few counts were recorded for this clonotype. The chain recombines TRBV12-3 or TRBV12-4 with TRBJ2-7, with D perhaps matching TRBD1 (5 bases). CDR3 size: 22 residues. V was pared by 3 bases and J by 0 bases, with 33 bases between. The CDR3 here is CASSFTRRAGLRRQYISYEQYF. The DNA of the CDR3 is TGTGCCAGCAGTTTTACTCGTCGTGCAGGTCTGCGAAGACAGTATATCTCCTACGAGCAGTACTTC.

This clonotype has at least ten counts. The CDR3 DNA reads TGTGCCAGCAGTCAAGACAGTCCCTACGAGCAGTACTTC. Its protein is CASSQDSPYEQYF. This rearrangement joins TRBV28 to TRBJ2-7; the D gene is possibly TRBD1 (5 bases). CDR1 and CDR2 from the germline V gene are MDHEN and SYDVKM. Trimming shortened V by 5 bases and J by 2 bases, and 10 bases separated the two germline ends. This CDR3 is built from 13 residues.

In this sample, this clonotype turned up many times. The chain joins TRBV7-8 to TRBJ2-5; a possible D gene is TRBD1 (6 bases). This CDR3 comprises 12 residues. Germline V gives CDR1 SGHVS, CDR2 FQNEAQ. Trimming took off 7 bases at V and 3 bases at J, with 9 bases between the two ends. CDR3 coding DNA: TGTGCCAGCACCAGGGGCGAAGAGACCCAGTACTTC. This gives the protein CASTRGEETQYF. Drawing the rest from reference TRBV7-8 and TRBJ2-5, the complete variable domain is GAGVSQSPRYKVAKRGQDVALRCDPISGHVSLFWYQQALGQGPEFLTYFQNEAQLDKSGLPSDRFFAERPEGSVSTLKIQRTQQEDSAVYLCASTRGEETQYFGPGTRLLVL.

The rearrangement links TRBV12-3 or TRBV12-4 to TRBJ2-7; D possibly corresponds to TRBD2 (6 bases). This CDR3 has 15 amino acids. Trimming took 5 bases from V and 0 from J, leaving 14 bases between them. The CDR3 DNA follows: TGTGCCAGCAGTGCGGGGCAGAGGGGCTCCTACGAGCAGTACTTC. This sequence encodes CASSAGQRGSYEQYF.

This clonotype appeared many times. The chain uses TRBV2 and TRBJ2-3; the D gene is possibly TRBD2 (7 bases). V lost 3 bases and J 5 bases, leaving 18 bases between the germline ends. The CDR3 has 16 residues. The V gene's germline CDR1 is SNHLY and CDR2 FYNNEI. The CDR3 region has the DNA TGTGCCAGCAGTGATGGGGGGGGCCAAAGAGGAGATACGCAGTATTTT. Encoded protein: CASSDGGGQRGDTQYF.

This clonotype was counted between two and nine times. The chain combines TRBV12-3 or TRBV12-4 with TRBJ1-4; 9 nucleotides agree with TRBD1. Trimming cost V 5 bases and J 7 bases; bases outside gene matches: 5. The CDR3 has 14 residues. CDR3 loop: CASSTGGGGEKLFF. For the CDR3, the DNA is TGTGCCAGCAGTACAGGGGGCGGAGGTGAAAAACTGTTTTTT.

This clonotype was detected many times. CDR3 DNA: TGTGCCAGCAGCTTGTCCGGGACCCGGGGTTCACCCCTCCACTTT. It encodes CASSLSGTRGSPLHF. The chain employs TRBV7-2 and TRBJ1-6, with a possible D match to TRBD1 (5 bases). Per the germline V gene, CDR1 is SGHTA and CDR2 is FQGNSA. V was trimmed by 3 bases and J by 9 bases, leaving 15 bases between them. The CDR3 is 15 residues long.

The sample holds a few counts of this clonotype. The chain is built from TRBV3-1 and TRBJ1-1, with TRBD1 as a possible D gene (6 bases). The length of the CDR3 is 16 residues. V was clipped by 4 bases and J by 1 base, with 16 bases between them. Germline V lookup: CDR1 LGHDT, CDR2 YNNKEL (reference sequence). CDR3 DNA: TGTGCCAGCAGCCGGGGGGGCGCTGGGTCGAACACTGAAGCTTTCTTT. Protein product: CASSRGGAGSNTEAFF.

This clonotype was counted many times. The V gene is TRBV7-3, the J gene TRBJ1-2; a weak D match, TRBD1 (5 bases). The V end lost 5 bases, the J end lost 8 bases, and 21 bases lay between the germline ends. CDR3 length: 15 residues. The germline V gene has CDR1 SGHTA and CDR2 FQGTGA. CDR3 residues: CASSLYETEIGGYTF. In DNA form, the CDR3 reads TGTGCCAGCAGCCTATACGAGACAGAAATCGGCGGCTACACCTTC.

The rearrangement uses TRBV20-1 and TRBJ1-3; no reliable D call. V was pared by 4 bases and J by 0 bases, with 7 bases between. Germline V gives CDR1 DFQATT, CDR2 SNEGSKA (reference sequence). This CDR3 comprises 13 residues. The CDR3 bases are TGCAGTGCTAAAAAGAGCTCTGGAAACACCATATATTTT. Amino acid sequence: CSAKKSSGNTIYF.

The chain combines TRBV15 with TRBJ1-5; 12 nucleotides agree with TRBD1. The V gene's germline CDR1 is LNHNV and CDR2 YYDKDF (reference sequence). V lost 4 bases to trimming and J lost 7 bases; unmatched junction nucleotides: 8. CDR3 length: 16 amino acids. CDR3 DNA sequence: TGTGCCACCAGCACTTGGGACAGGGGGCTTAGGCAGCCCCAGCATTTT. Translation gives CATSTWDRGLRQPQHF.

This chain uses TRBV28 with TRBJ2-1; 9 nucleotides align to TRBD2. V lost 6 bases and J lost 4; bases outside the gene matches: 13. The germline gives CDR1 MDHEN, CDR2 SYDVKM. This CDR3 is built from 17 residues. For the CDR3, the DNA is TGTGCCAGCAGCGGGGGGGGGTGGCGGGGGGGATACAATGAGCAGTTCTTC. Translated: CASSGGGWRGGYNEQFF. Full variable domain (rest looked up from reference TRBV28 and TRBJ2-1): DVKVTQSSRYLVKRTGEKVFLECVQDMDHENMFWYRQDPGLGLRLIYFSYDVKMKEKGDIPEGYSVSREKKERFSLILESASTNQTSMYLCASSGGGWRGGYNEQFFGPGTRLTVL.

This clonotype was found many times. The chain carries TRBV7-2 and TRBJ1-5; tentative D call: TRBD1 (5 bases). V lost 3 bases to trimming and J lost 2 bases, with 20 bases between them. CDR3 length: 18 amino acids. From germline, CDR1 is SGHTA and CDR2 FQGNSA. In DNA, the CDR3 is TGTGCCAGCAGCTTCCAGGGAGGGTTGGTGGTTGGCAATCAGCCCCAGCATTTT. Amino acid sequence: CASSFQGGLVVGNQPQHF.

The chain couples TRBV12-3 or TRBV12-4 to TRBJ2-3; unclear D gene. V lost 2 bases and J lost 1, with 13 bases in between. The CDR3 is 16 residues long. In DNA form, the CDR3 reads TGTGCCAGCAGTTTATGGCAGAGCCCTGGCACAGATACGCAGTATTTT. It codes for CASSLWQSPGTDTQYF.

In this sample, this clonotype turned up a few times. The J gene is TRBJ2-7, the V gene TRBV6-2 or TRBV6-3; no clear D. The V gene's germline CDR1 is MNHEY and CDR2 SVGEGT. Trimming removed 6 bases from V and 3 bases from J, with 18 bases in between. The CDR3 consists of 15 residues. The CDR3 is CASRRDTLNYYEQYF. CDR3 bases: TGTGCCAGCAGAAGAGACACCCTCAACTACTACGAGCAGTACTTC.